These 10 T cell receptor beta chains originate from one sample sequenced in a study of blood T cell repertoires in COVID-19 (dated by TCRdb to about 2020). Receptor libraries were prepared by the immunoSEQ multiplex PCR assay. TCRdb holds this immuneACCESS table with in-frame rearrangements only. Some clones are missing; in checked studies, unresolved V genes explain under half, and the rest has no known cause. Across this sample there are under 250,000 clones, with 85% to 90% seen only once. Jointly, the top ten make up about 3% of the sample. Material for sequencing was PBMCs or T cells enriched from blood (not recorded which). The receptors come from a woman in her late teens or twenties in a cohort exposed to, infected with or recovered from COVID-19 (not recorded which).

This chain uses TRBV25-1 with TRBJ2-7, with TRBD2 identical over 12 bases. J lost 6 bases, V lost 2 bases, and 5 bases had no gene match. The CDR3 is 15 residues long. Germline V gives CDR1 MGHDK, CDR2 SYGVNS. CDR3 DNA: TGTGCCAGCAGTGAAATCAGGACTAGCGGGACCGAGCAGTACTTC. It is translated as CASSEIRTSGTEQYF.

The rearrangement joins TRBV19 to TRBJ1-5; 7 nucleotides line up with TRBD1. Losses at the gene ends were 0 bases for V and 2 bases for J; bases not matched to a gene: 7. The CDR3 is made up of 17 amino acids. Germline CDR1 reads LNHDA; CDR2 reads SQIVND (reference sequence). The CDR3 nucleotides read TGTGCCAGTAGTATAGAATCGGTAGGGGGCGGCAATCAGCCCCAGCATTTT. Translated, it gives CASSIESVGGGNQPQHF.

The chain links TRBV5-1 to TRBJ2-1, with D hard to call. Trimming removed 4 bases from V and 7 bases from J, with 15 bases in between. This CDR3 is 14 amino acids long. Germline lookup yields CDR1 SGHRS and CDR2 YFSETQ. The CDR3 region is CASSQDRVGNEQFF. CDR3 sequence (DNA): TGCGCCAGCAGCCAAGACCGGGTTGGGAATGAGCAGTTCTTC.

The chain is built from TRBV7-2 and TRBJ1-4; 7 nucleotides line up with TRBD1. The CDR3 loop spans 16 amino acids. V lost 1 base to trimming and J lost 3 bases; unmatched junction nucleotides: 5. Per germline, CDR1 SGHTA and CDR2 FQGNSA. Here the CDR3 DNA reads TGTGCCAGCAGCTTAGGCGGCGGGACAGCTAATGAAAAACTGTTTTTT. Protein sequence: CASSLGGGTANEKLFF.

The chain recombines TRBV7-8 with TRBJ1-1, with D possibly matching TRBD1 (6 bases). Trimming removed 4 bases at V and 7 bases at J, with 19 bases between. CDR1 and CDR2 (germline): SGHVS, FQNEAQ. This CDR3 contains 15 residues. The chain's CDR3 is CASSSLPGQSIEAFF. The CDR3 DNA follows: TGTGCCAGCAGCTCGTTACCCGGACAGTCCATTGAAGCTTTCTTT.

V usage is TRBV3-1 (or the pseudogene TRBV3-2) and J usage is TRBJ1-1; the match to TRBD1 covers 10 bases. In germline, CDR1 is LGHDT, CDR2 YNNKEL (reference sequence). J lost 0 bases, V lost 3 bases, and 7 bases had no gene match. The CDR3 is made up of 17 amino acids. The CDR3 is CASSQVRTGGMNTEAFF. The CDR3 coding sequence is TGTGCCAGCAGCCAGGTCAGGACAGGGGGGATGAACACTGAAGCTTTCTTT.

This clone was seen a few times. The CDR3 spells CASSSSGQGATGELFF. CDR3 DNA: TGCGCCAGCAGCTCTTCGGGACAGGGGGCCACCGGGGAGCTGTTTTTT. The chain has TRBV5-1 and TRBJ2-2; 12 nucleotides line up with TRBD1. Germline lookup yields CDR1 SGHRS and CDR2 YFSETQ. With V trimmed by 3 bases and J by 4 bases, 4 bases remained unmatched. The CDR3 consists of 16 residues.

The chain carries TRBV7-9 and TRBJ2-1, with 8 nucleotides matching TRBD1. The CDR3 spans 16 residues. V was pared by 5 bases and J by 8 bases, with 14 bases of the junction left unmatched. Germline CDR1 reads SEHNR; CDR2 reads FQNEAQ (reference sequence). In DNA, the CDR3 is TGTGCCAGCAGCCCCCGGGGCAGGGGGCCCCTGGATGAGCAGTTCTTC. It translates to CASSPRGRGPLDEQFF.

The V call is TRBV19, the J call TRBJ1-6; weak D call: TRBD1 (5 bases). The CDR3 has 14 residues. Germline CDR1 LNHDA, CDR2 SQIVND (reference sequence). V was trimmed by 9 bases and J by 7 bases, leaving 16 bases between them. CDR3 region: CASTQGRKNSPLHF. CDR3 coding DNA: TGTGCCAGCACCCAGGGCAGGAAGAATTCACCCCTCCACTTT.

The gene calls are TRBV9 and TRBJ2-2; the match to TRBD1 covers 9 bases. After removal of 3 bases from V and 5 bases from J, the junction contained 5 bases not matched to a gene. The germline gives CDR1 SGDLS, CDR2 YYNGEE. The CDR3 runs to 15 residues. CDR3 residues: CASSAWDRVTGELFF. The CDR3 DNA reads as TGTGCCAGCAGCGCATGGGACAGGGTGACCGGGGAGCTGTTTTTT.